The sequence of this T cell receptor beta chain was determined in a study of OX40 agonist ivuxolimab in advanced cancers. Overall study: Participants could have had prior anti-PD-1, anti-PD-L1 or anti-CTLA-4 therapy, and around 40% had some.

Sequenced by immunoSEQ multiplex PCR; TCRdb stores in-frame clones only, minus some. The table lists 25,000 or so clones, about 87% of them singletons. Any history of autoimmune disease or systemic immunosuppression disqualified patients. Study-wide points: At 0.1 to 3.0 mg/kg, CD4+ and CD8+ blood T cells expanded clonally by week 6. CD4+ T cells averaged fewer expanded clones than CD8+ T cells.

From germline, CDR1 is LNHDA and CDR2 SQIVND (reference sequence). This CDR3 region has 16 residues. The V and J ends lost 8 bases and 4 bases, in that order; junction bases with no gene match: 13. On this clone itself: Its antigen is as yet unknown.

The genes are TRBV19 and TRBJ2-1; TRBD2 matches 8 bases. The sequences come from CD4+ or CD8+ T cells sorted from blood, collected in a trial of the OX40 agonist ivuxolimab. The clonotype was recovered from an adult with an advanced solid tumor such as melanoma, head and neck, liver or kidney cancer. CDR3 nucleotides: TGTGCCAGTCAAATCCGGGAGGGCCTTCTTTACAATGAGCAGTTCTTC. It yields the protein CASQIREGLLYNEQFF.